What follows is one TCR beta chain and its context. The antigen is unknown. The record originates from a study of a mutant IDH1 vaccine in newly diagnosed glioma. This CDR3 spans 16 amino acids. V gave up 3 bases and J gave up 4 bases; unmatched junction bases: 6. Germline CDR1 is LNHDA and CDR2 is SQIVND (reference sequence). Measured with immunoSEQ multiplex PCR; TCRdb has only the in-frame clones, and not every one. Of some 64,000 clones in the sample, around 85% were seen once. The time point: week 11, during vaccination. One vaccine dose held 300 ug of mutant IDH1 20-mer peptide and came with topical imiquimod.

The sequence was collected from a woman in her 50s with glioma. The sequenced sample was PBMCs, obtained from a glioma patient whose treatment included an IDH1 peptide vaccine. The rearrangement uses TRBV19 and TRBJ2-3, with 11 bases aligning to TRBD1. CDR3: CASSMTPGQGADTQYF. The CDR3 region has the DNA TGTGCCAGTAGTATGACGCCGGGACAGGGGGCAGATACGCAGTATTTT.